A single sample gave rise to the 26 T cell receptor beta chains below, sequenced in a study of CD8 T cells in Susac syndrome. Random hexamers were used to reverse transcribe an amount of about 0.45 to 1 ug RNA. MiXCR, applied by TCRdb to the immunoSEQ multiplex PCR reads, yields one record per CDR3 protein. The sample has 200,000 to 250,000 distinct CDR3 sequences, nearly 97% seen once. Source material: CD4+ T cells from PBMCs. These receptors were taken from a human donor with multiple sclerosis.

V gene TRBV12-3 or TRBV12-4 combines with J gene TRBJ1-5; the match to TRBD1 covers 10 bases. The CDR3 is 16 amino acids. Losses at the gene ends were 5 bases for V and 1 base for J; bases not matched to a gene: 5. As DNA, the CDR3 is TGTGCCAGCAGTGGACAGGGGGTTCAAAGCAATCAGCCCCAGCATTTT. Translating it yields CASSGQGVQSNQPQHF.

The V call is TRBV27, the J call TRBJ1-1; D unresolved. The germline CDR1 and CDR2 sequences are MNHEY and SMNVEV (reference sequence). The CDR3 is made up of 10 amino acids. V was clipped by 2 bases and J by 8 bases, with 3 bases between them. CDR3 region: CASSLEEAFF. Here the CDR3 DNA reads TGTGCCAGCAGTTTAGAGGAAGCTTTCTTT.

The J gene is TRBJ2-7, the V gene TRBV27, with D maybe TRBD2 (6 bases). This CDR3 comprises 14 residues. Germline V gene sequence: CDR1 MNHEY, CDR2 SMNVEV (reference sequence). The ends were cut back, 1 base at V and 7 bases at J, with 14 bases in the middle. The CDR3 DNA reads TGTGCCAGCAGTTTATGGGGCGGGGTGAGGGAGCAGTACTTC. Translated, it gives CASSLWGGVREQYF.

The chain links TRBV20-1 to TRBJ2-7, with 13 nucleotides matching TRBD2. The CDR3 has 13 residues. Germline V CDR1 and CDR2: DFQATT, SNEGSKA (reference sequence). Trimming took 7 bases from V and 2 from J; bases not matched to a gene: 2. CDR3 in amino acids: CSGGTSGTYEQYF. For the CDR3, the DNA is TGCAGTGGCGGGACTAGCGGGACCTACGAGCAGTACTTC.

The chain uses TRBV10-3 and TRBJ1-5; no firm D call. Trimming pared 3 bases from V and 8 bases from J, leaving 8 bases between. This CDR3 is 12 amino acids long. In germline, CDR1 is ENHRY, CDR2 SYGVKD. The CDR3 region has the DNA TGTGCCATCAGTGATTCCGGGGAGCCCCAGCATTTT. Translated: CAISDSGEPQHF.

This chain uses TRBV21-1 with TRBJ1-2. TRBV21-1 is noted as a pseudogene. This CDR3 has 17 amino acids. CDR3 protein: CASSKVAAAGANYGYTF. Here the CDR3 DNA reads TGTGCCAGCAGCAAAGTGGCCGCAGCGGGGGCTAACTATGGCTACACCTTC.

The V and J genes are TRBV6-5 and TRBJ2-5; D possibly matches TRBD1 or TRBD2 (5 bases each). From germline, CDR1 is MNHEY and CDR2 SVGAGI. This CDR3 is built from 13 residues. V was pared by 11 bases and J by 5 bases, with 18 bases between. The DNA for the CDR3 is TGTGCCTCGTCCCGGGACCGGGACGAGACCCAGTACTTC. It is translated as CASSRDRDETQYF.

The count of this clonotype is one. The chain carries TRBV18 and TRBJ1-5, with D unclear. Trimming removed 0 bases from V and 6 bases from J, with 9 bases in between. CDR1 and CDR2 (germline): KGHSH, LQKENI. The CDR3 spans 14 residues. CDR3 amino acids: CASSPPNIRQPQHF. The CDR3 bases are TGTGCCAGCTCACCACCCAATATACGTCAGCCCCAGCATTTT.

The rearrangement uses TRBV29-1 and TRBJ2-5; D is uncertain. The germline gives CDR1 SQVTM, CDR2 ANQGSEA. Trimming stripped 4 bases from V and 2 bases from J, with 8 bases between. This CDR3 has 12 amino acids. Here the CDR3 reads CSVVSGQETQYF. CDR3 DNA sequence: TGCAGCGTTGTTTCAGGACAAGAGACCCAGTACTTC.

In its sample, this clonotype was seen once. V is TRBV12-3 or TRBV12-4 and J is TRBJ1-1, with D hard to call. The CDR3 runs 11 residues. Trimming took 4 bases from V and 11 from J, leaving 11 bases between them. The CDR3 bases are TGTGCCAGCAGTTCCGTCCTGGGGGCTTTCTTT. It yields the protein CASSSVLGAFF.

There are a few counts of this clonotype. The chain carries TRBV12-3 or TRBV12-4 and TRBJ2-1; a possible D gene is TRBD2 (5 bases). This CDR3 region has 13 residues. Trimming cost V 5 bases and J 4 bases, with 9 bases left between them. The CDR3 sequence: CASSLPGYNEQFF. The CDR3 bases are TGTGCCAGCAGTCTCCCGGGGTACAATGAGCAGTTCTTC.

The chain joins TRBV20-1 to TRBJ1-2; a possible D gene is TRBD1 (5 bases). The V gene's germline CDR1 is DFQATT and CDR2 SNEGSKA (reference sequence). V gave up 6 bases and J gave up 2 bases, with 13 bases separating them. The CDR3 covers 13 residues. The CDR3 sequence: CSARMGRNYGYTF. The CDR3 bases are TGCAGTGCGAGGATGGGACGGAACTATGGCTACACCTTC.

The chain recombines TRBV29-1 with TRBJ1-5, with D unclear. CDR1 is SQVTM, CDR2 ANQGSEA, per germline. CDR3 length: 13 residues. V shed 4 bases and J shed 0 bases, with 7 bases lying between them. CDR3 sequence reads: CSVVWSSNQPQHF. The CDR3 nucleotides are TGCAGCGTTGTCTGGAGTAGCAATCAGCCCCAGCATTTT.

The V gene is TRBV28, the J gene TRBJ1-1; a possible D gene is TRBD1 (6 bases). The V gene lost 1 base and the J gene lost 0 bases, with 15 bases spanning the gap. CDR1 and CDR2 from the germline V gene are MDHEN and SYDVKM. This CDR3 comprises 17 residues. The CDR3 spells CASSLFEQGGMNTEAFF. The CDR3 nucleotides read TGTGCCAGCAGTTTATTTGAACAGGGTGGCATGAACACTGAAGCTTTCTTT.

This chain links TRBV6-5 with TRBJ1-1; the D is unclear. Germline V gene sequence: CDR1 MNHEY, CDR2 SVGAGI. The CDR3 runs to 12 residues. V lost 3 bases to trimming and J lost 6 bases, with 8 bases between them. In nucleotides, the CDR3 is TGTGCCAGCAGTTATTACGGGTCTGAAGCTTTCTTT. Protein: CASSYYGSEAFF.

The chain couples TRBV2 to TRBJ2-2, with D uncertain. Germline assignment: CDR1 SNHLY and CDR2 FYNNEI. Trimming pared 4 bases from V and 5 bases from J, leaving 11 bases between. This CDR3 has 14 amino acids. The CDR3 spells CASSVASRTGELFF. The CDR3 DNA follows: TGTGCCAGCAGTGTAGCTTCGAGGACCGGGGAGCTGTTTTTT.

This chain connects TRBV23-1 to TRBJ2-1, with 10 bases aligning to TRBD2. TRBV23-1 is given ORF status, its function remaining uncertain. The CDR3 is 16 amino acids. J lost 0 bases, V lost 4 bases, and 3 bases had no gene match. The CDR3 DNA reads TGCGCCAGCAGTCCGGGACTAGCGAGCTCCTACAATGAGCAGTTCTTC. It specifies CASSPGLASSYNEQFF.

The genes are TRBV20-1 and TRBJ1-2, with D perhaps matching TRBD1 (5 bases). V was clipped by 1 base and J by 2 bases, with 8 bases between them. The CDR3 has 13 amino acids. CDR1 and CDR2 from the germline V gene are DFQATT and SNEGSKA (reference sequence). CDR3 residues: CSARAGANYGYTF. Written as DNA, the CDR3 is TGCAGTGCTAGAGCTGGGGCGAACTATGGCTACACCTTC.

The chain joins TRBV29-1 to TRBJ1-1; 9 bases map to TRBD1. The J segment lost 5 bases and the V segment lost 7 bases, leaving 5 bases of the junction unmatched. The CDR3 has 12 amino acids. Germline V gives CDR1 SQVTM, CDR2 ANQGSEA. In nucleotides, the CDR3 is TGCAGCGCGGGACAGGGAGTGACTGAAGCTTTCTTT. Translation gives CSAGQGVTEAFF.

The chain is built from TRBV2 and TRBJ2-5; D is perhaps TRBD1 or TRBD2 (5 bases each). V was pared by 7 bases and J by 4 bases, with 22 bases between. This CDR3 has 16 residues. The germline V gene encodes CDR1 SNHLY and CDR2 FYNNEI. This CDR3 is CASTGTRTRGGETQYF. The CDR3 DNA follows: TGTGCCAGCACCGGAACGAGAACGAGGGGTGGAGAGACCCAGTACTTC.

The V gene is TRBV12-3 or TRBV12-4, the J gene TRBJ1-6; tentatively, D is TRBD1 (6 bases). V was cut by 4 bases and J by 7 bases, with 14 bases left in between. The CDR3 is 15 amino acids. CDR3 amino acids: CASSSPGQGNSPLHF. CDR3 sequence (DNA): TGTGCCAGCAGTTCCCCGGGGCAGGGGAATTCACCCCTCCACTTT.

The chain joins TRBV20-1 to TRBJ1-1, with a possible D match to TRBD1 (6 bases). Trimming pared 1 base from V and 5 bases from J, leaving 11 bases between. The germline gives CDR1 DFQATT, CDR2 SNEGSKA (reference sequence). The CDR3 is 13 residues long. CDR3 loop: CSARVRGWTEAFF. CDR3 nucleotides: TGCAGTGCTAGAGTGAGGGGGTGGACTGAAGCTTTCTTT.

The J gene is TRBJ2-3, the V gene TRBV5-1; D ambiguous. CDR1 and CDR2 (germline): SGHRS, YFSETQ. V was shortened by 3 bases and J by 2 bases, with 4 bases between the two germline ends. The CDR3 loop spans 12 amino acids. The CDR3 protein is CASSSDTDTQYF. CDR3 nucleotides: TGCGCCAGCAGCTCGGACACAGATACGCAGTATTTT.

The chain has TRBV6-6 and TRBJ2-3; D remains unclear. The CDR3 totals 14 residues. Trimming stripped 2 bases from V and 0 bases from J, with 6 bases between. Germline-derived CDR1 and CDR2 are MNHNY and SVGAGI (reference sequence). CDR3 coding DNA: TGTGCCAGCAGTTACGGAGCTAGCACAGATACGCAGTATTTT. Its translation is CASSYGASTDTQYF.

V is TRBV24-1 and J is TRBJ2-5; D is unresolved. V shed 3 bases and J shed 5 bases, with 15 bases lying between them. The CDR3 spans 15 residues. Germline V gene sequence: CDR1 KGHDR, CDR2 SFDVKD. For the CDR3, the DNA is TGTGCCACCAGTGATCCCCGCGTATCCGGGGAGACCCAGTACTTC. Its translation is CATSDPRVSGETQYF.

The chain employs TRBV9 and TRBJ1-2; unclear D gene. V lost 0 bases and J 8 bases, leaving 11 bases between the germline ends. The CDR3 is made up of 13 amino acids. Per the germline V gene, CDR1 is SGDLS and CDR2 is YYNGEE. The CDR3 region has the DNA TGTGCCAGCAGCGTAGATTCTAGAGGAGGCTACACCTTC. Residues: CASSVDSRGGYTF.